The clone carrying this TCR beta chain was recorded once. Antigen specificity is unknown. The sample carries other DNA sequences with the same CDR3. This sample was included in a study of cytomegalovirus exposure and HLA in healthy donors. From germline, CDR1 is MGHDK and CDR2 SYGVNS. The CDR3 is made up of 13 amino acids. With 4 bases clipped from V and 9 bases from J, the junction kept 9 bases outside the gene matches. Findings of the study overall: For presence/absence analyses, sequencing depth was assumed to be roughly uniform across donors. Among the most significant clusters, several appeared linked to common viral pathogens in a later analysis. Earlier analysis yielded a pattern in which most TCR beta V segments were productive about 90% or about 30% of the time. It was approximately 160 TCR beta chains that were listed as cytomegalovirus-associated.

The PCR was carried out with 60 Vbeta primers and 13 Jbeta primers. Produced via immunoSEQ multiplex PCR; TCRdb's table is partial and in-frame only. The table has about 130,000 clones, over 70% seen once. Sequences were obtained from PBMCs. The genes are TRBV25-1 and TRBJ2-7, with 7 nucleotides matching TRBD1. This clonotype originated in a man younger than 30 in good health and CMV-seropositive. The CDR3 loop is CASSGQGMDGQYF. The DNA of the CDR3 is TGTGCCAGCAGTGGACAGGGAATGGACGGGCAGTACTTC.